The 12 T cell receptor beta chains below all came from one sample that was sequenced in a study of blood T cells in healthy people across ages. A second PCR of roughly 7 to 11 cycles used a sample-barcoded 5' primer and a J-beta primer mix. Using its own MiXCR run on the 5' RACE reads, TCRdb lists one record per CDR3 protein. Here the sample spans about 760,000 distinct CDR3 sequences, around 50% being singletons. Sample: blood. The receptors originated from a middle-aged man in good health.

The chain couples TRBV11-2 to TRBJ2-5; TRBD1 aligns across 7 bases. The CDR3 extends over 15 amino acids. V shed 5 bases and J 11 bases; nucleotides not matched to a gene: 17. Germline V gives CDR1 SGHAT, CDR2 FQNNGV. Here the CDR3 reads CASSEGDRQYNEQYF. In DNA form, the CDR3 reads TGTGCCAGCAGCGAGGGGGACAGACAATACAATGAGCAGTACTTC.

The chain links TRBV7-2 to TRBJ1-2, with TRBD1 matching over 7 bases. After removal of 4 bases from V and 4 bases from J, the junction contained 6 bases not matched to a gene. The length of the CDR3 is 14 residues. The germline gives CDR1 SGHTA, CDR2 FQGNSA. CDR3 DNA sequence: TGTGCCAGCAGCTCTAGGGGACAGACCTATGGCTACACCTTC. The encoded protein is CASSSRGQTYGYTF.

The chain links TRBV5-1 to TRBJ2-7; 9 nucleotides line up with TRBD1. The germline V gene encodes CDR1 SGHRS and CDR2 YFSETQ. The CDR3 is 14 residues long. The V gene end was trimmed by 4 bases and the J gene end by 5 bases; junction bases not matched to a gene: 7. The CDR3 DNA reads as TGCGCCAGCAGCGAGACAGGGGGGGCCAACGAGCAGTACTTC. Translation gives CASSETGGANEQYF.

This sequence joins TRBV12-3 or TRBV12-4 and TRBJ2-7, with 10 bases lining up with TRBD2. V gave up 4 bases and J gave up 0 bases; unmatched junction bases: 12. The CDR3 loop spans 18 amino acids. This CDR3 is CASSYSGGRFPSSYEQYF. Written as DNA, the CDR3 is TGTGCCAGCAGTTATAGCGGGGGGCGCTTTCCTAGCTCCTACGAGCAGTACTTC.

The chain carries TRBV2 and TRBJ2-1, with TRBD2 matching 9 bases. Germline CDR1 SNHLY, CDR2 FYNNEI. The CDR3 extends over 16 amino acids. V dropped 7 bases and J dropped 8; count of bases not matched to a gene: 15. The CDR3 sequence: CASIGAGTSLVDEQFF. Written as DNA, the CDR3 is TGTGCCAGCATAGGAGCCGGGACTAGCCTCGTCGATGAGCAGTTCTTC.

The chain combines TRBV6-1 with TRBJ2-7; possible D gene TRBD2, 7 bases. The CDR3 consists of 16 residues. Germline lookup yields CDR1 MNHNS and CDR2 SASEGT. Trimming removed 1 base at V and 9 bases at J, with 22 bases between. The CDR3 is CASSEEGGVFLRGQYF. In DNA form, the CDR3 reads TGTGCCAGCAGTGAAGAAGGGGGGGTTTTCCTACGAGGGCAGTACTTC.

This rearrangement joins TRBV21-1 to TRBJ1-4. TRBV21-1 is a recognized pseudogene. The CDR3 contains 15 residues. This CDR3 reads CASSKDTGRHEKLFF. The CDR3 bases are TGTGCCAGCAGCAAAGACACGGGTAGGCATGAAAAACTGTTTTTT.

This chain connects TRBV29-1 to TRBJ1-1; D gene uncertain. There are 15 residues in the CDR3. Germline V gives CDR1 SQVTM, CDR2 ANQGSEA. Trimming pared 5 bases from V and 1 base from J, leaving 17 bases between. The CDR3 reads CSVSFVETSNTEAFF. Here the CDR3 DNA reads TGCAGCGTTTCGTTCGTGGAGACATCGAACACTGAAGCTTTCTTT.

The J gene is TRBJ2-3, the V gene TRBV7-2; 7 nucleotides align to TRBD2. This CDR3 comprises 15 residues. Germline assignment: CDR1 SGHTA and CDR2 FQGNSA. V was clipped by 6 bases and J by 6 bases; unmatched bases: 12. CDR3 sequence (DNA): TGTGCCAGCAGGGGGGGGAGGGAGCTGGGGGATACGCAGTATTTT. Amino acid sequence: CASRGGRELGDTQYF.

The CDR3, as DNA: TGCAGTGCCTTGGAGGGGGGGCCTTTAGAAAACATTCAGTACTTC. Protein sequence: CSALEGGPLENIQYF. This chain uses TRBV20-1 with TRBJ2-4, with a possible D match to TRBD2 (7 bases). Trimming took 6 bases from V and 5 from J, leaving 20 bases between them. The CDR3 contains 15 residues. From germline, CDR1 is DFQATT and CDR2 SNEGSKA (reference sequence).

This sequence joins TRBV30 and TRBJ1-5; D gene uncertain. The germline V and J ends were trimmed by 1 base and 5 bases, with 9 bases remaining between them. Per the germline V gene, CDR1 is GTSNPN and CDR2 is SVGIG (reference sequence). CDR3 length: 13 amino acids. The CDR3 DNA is TGTGCCTGGAGTGCGGGGATCGATCAGCCCCAGCATTTT. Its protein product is CAWSAGIDQPQHF.

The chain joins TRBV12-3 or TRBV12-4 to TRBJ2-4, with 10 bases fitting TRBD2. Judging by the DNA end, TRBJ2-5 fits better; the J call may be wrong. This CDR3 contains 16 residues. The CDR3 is CASSSSGSRRVETQYF. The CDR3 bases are TGTGCCAGCAGTTCTAGCGGGAGCCGGCGGGTAGAGACCCAGTACTTC.